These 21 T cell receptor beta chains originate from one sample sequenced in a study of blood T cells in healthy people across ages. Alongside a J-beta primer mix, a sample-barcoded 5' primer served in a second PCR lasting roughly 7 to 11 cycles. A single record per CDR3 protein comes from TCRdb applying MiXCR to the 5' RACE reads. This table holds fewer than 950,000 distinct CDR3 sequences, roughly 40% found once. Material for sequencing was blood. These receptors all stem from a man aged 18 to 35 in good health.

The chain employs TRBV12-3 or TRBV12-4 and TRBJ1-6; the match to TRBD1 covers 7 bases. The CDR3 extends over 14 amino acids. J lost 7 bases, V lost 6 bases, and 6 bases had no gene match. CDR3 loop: CASSMAGGNSPLHF. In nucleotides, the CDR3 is TGTGCCAGCAGCATGGCAGGGGGGAATTCACCCCTCCACTTT.

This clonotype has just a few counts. The CDR3 bases are TGTGCCAGCAGCGTAGGACTAGCGGGGGAAGTCGGAGGTACGCAGTATTTT. It encodes CASSVGLAGEVGGTQYF. The chain combines TRBV9 with TRBJ2-3; 12 bases are a match to TRBD2. CDR3 length equals 17 residues. Germline-derived CDR1 and CDR2 are SGDLS and YYNGEE. Losses at the gene ends were 0 bases for V and 8 bases for J; bases not matched to a gene: 10.

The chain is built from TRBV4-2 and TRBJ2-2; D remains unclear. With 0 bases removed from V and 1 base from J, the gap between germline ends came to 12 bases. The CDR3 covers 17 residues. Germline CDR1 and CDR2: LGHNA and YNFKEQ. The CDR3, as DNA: TGTGCCAGCAGCCAAGAAAGTCTCGGGTGGAACACCGGGGAGCTGTTTTTT. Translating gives CASSQESLGWNTGELFF.

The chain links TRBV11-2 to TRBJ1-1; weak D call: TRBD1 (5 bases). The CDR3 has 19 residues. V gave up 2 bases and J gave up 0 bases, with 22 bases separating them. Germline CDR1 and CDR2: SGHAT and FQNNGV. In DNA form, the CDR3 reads TGTGCCAGCAGCTTAAGGGGCGGGGGGTCTACCATCATGAACACTGAAGCTTTCTTT. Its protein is CASSLRGGGSTIMNTEAFF.

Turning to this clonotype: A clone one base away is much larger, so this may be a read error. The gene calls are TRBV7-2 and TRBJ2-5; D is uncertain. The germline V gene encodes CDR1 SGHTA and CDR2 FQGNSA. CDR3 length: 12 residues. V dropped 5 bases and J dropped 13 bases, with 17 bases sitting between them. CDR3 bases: TGTGCCAGCAGCCCAACCCACTACGAGCTGTACTTC. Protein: CASSPTHYELYF.

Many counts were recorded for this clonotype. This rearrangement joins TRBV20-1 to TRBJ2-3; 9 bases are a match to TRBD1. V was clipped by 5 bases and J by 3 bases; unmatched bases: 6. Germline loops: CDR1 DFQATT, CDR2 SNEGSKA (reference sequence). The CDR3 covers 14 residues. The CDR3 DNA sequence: TGCAGTGCTCGGACAGGGGACAGGACAGATACGCAGTATTTT. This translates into CSARTGDRTDTQYF.

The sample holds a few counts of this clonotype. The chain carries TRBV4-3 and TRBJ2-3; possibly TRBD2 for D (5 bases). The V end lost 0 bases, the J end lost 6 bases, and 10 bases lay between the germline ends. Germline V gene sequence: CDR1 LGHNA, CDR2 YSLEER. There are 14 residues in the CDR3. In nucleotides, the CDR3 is TGCGCCAGCAGCCAAGAGGAAGAGCGGGATACGCAGTATTTT. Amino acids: CASSQEEERDTQYF.

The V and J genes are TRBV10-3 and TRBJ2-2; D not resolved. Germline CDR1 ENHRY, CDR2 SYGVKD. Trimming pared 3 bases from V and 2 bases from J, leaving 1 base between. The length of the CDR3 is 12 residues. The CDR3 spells CAISDNTGELFF. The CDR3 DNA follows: TGTGCCATCAGTGATAACACCGGGGAGCTGTTTTTT.

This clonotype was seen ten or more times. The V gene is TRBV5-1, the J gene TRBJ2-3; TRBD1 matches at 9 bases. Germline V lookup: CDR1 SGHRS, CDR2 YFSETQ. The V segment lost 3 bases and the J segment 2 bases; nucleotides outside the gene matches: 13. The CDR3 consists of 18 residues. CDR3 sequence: CASSSLPGQGLLTDTQYF. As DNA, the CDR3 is TGCGCCAGCAGCTCGCTACCGGGACAGGGTCTTCTCACAGATACGCAGTATTTT. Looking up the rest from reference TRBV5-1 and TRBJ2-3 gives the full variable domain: KAGVTQTPRYLIKTRGQQVTLSCSPISGHRSVSWYQQTPGQGLQFLFEYFSETQRNKGNFPGRFSGRQFSNSRSEMNVSTLELGDSALYLCASSSLPGQGLLTDTQYFGPGTRLTVL.

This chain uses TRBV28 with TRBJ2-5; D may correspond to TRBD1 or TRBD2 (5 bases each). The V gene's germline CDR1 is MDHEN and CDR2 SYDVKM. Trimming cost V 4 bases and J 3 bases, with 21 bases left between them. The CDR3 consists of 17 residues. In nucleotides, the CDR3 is TGTGCCAGCAGTTCCCCCATGAGGGCAGGGATTGAAGAGACCCAGTACTTC. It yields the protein CASSSPMRAGIEETQYF.

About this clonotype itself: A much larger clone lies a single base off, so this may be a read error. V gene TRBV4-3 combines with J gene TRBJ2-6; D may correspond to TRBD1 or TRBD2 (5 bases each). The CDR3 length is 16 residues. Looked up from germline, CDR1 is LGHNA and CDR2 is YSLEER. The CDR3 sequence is CASSLDWNSGANILTF. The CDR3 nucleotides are TGCGCCAGCAGCCTGGACTGGAACTCTGGGGCCAACATCCTGACTTTC.

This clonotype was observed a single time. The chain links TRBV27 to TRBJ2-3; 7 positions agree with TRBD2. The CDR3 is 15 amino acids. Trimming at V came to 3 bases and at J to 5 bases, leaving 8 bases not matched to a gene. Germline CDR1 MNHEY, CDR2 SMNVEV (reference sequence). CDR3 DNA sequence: TGTGCCAGCAGTTTCCAGCGGGACCGGGAAGATACGCAGTATTTT. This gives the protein CASSFQRDREDTQYF.

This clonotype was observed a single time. The CDR3 DNA is TGTGCCAGCAGCCAAGAACCGGGACAGGGGTTGAATGAAGCTTTCTTT. This sequence encodes CASSQEPGQGLNEAFF. V and J are TRBV14 and TRBJ1-1; TRBD1 matches at 10 bases. CDR1 SGHDN and CDR2 FVKESK come from the germline V gene. CDR3 length: 16 residues. V lost 0 bases and J lost 7; bases outside the gene matches: 8.

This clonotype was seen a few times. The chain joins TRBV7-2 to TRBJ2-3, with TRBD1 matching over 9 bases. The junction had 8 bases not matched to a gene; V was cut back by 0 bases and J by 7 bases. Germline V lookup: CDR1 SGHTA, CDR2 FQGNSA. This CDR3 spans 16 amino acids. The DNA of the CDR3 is TGTGCCAGCAGCTTAGCTACAGGGGGCGCATTGAATACGCAGTATTTT. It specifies CASSLATGGALNTQYF.

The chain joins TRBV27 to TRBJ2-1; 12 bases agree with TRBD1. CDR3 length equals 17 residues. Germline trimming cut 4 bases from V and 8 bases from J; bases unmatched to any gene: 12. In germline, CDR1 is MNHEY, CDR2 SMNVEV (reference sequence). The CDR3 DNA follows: TGTGCCAGCAGTTCACTCCCGGGACAGGGGGCCAAGGATGAGCAGTTCTTC. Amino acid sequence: CASSSLPGQGAKDEQFF.

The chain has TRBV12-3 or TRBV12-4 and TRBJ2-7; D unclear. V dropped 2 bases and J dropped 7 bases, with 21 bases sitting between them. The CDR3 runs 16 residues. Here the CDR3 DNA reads TGTGCCAGCAGTTTACAAGGGAAGATAACCTACAATGAGCAGTACTTC. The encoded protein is CASSLQGKITYNEQYF.

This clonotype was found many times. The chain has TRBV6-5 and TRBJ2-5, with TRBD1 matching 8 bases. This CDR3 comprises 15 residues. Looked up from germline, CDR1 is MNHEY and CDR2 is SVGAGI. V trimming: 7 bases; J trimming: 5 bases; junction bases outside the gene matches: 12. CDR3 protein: CASKYRTGIGETQYF. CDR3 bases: TGTGCCAGCAAGTATAGGACAGGGATTGGGGAGACCCAGTACTTC.

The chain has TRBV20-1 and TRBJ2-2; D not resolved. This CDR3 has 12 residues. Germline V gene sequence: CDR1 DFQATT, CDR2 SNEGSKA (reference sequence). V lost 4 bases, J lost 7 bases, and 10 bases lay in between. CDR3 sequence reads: CSAKVPSGELFF. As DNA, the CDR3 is TGCAGTGCTAAGGTTCCTAGCGGGGAGCTGTTTTTT.

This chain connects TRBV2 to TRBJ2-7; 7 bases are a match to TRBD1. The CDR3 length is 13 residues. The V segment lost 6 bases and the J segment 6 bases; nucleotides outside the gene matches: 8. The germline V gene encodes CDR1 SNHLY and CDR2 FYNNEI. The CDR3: CASRSRQGPEQYF. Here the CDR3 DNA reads TGTGCCAGCAGATCCAGACAGGGTCCCGAGCAGTACTTC.

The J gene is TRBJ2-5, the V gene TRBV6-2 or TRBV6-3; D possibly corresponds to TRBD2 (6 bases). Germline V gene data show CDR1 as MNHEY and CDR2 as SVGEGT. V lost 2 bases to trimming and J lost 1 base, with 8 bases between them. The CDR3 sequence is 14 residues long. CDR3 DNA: TGTGCCAGCAGTTACCTAGCGCTCCAAGAGACCCAGTACTTC. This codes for CASSYLALQETQYF.

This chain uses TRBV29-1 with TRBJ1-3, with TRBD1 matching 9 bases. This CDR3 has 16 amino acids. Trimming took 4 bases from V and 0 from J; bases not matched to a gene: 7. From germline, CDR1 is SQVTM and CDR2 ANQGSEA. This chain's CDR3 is CSVVLGTGFSGNTIYF. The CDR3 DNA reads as TGCAGCGTTGTTTTGGGGACAGGGTTCTCTGGAAACACCATATATTTT.